The source of this T cell receptor (beta chain) is a study of spatial heterogeneity in lung cancer. Study details: TCR and UMI combinations that were unique each appeared, on average, more than ten times in raw reads.

Time point denoted: sample taken at primary tumor resection. Each CDR3 protein gets one entry after TCRdb re-called the 5' RACE reads with MiXCR. Among 40,000 to 55,000 distinct CDR3 sequences, roughly 13% were seen once, and the ten largest hold about 57%. The table lists this clonotype with many counts. Trimming at V came to 7 bases and at J to 8 bases, leaving 6 bases not matched to a gene. The CDR3 runs 12 residues. Sequenced material: PBMCs, taken at surgery. The chain combines TRBV12-3 or TRBV12-4 with TRBJ1-2; 8 bases fit TRBD1. The clonotype originates from a male donor with early-stage non-small cell lung cancer. The CDR3 loop is CASKIRGRGYTF. In nucleotides, the CDR3 is TGTGCCAGCAAAATCAGGGGGCGAGGCTACACCTTC.